The clone carrying this T cell receptor (beta chain) was counted a single time. Antigen: not known. Genomic DNA served as template for TCR beta VDJ and CDR3 profiling. TCRdb itself ran the reads through MiXCR, one entry per CDR3 protein. The sample includes roughly 180,000 distinct CDR3 sequences, 64% seen only once; the top ten take around 46%. The data were taken from a study of CD8+CD57+ T cells in acquired aplastic anemia. Study context: Sorted CD4+ and CD8+ cell DNA averaged around 3.5 ug.

Findings and limits, study-wide: Some 31 sequences, all CD8+ CDR3, were shared between patients and controls. Controls and patients did not differ significantly in CD8+ Simpson's diversity.

The CDR3 consists of 15 residues. V lost 0 bases to trimming and J lost 1 base, with 9 bases between them. CDR1 is SEHNR and CDR2 is FQNEAQ in the germline V gene (reference sequence). The chain is built from TRBV7-9 and TRBJ1-1; no clear D gene. This TCR was sampled from a human donor with severe aplastic anemia or a healthy control (not recorded which). Sequences were obtained from sorted CD4+, CD8+, or CD8+CD57+ T cells (not recorded which) from PBMCs. The CDR3 region has the DNA TGTGCCAGCAGCTTAGCGGGCGCGGGGAACACTGAAGCTTTCTTT. Amino acid sequence: CASSLAGAGNTEAFF.